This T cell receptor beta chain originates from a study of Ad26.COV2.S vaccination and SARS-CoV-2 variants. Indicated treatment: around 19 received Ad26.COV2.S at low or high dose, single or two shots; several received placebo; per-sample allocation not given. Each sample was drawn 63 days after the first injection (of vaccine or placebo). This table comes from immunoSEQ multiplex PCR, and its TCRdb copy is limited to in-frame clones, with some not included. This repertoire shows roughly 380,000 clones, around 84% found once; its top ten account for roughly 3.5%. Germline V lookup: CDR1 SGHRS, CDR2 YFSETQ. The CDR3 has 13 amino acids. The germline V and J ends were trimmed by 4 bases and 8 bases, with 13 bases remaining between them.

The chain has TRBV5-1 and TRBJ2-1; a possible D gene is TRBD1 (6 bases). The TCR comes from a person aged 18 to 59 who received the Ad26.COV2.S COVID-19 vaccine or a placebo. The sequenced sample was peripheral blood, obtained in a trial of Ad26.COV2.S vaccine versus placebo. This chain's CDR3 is CASSGQGFDEQFF. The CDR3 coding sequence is TGCGCCAGCAGCGGGCAGGGGTTCGATGAGCAGTTCTTC.